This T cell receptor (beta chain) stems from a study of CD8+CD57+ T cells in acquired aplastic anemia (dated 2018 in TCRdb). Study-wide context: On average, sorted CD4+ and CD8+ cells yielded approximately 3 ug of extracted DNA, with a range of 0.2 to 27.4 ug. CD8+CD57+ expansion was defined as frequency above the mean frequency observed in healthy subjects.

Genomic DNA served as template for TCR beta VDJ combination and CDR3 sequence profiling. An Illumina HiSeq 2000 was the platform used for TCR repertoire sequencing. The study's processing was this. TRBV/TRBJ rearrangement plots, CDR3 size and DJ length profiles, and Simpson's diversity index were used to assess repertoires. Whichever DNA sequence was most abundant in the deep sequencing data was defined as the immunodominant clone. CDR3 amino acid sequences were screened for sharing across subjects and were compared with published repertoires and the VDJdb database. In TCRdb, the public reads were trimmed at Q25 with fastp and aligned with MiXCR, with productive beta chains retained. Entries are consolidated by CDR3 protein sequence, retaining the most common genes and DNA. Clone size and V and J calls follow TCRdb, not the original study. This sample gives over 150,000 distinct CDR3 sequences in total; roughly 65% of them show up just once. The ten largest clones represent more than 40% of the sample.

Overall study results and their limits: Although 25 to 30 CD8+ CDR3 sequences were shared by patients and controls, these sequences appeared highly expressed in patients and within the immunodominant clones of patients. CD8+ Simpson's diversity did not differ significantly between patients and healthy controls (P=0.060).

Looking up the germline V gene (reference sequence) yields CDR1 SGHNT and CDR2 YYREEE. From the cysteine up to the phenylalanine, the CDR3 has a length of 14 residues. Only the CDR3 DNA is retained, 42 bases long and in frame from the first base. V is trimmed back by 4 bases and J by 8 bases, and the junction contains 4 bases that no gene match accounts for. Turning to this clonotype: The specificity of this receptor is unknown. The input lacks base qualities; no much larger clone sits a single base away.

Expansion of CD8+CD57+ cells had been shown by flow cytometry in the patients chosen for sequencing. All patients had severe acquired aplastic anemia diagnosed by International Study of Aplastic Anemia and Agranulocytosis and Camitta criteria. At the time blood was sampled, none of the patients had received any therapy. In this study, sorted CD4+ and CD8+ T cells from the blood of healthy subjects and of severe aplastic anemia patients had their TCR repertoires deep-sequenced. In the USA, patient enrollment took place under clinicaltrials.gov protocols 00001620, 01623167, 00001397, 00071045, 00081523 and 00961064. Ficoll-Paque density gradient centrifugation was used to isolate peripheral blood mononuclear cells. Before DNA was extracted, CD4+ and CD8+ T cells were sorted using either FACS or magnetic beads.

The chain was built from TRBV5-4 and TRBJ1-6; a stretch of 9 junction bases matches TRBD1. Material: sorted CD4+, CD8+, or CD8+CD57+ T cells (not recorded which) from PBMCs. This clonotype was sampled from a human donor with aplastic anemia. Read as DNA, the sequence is TGTGCCAGCAGCGGGACAGGGCTCTATTCACCCCTCCACTTT. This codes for CASSGTGLYSPLHF.